These 20 T cell receptor beta chains were sequenced from one sample in a study of PD-L1 blockade in urothelial cancer. Here immunoSEQ multiplex PCR was the method, and the copy in TCRdb shows in-frame clones only, minus some. The data contain 90,000 to 100,000 clones, 90% of them singletons. This sample's time point: pretreatment peripheral blood. The sample in question was PBMCs, obtained around atezolizumab (anti-PD-L1) treatment. The receptors derive from a man aged 55-75 years with urothelial cancer.

The chain uses TRBV18 and TRBJ1-1; TRBD1 is a possible D gene (5 bases). This CDR3 is built from 16 residues. V gave up 0 bases and J gave up 0 bases, with 11 bases separating them. The germline V gene has CDR1 KGHSH and CDR2 LQKENI. The CDR3 nucleotides are TGTGCCAGCTCACCACCGATGGGGGGGATGAACACTGAAGCTTTCTTT. This encodes CASSPPMGGMNTEAFF.

This clone occurred once. The chain uses TRBV28 and TRBJ2-7; possibly TRBD2 for D (5 bases). CDR1 and CDR2 from the germline V gene are MDHEN and SYDVKM. V dropped 7 bases and J dropped 5 bases, with 30 bases sitting between them. CDR3 length equals 18 residues. The CDR3 coding sequence is TGTGCCAGCATCGATGGGAAGGGTGGGAGCGGTGGAGGCGACGAGCAGTACTTC. This translates into CASIDGKGGSGGGDEQYF.

The gene calls are TRBV7-2 and TRBJ2-1; 7 nucleotides align to TRBD2. After removal of 1 base from V and 1 base from J, the junction contained 4 bases not matched to a gene. Germline assignment: CDR1 SGHTA and CDR2 FQGNSA. CDR3 size: 16 residues. The CDR3 DNA reads as TGTGCCAGCAGCTTAGTGTCCGGGAGGTCCTACAATGAGCAGTTCTTC. Its translation is CASSLVSGRSYNEQFF. Drawing the rest from reference TRBV7-2 and TRBJ2-1, the complete variable domain is GAGVSQSPSNKVTEKGKDVELRCDPISGHTALYWYRQSLGQGLEFLIYFQGNSAPDKSGLPSDRFSAERTGGSVSTLTIQRTQQEDSAVYLCASSLVSGRSYNEQFFGPGTRLTVL.

The rearrangement joins TRBV7-2 to TRBJ2-3; 8 positions agree with TRBD2. The CDR3 runs to 17 residues. CDR1 is SGHTA and CDR2 is FQGNSA in the germline V gene. The junction had 8 bases not matched to a gene; V was cut back by 2 bases and J by 1 base. CDR3 sequence: CASSLRRGGWGTDTQYF. The CDR3 nucleotides read TGTGCCAGCAGCTTAAGACGGGGGGGCTGGGGCACAGATACGCAGTATTTT.

V and J are TRBV6-5 and TRBJ1-2; D not resolved. The V gene lost 0 bases and the J gene lost 6 bases, with 5 bases spanning the gap. CDR1 MNHEY and CDR2 SVGAGI come from the germline V gene. This CDR3 is 12 amino acids long. The CDR3 DNA is TGTGCCAGCAGTTACTCGGCTGATGGCTACACCTTC. Translating it yields CASSYSADGYTF.

The chain has TRBV11-2 and TRBJ2-7; 7 bases are shared with TRBD2. V dropped 1 base and J dropped 1; count of bases not matched to a gene: 7. The length of the CDR3 is 16 residues. Germline V gene sequence: CDR1 SGHAT, CDR2 FQNNGV. DNA for the CDR3: TGTGCCAGCAGCTTAGGGGCCGGGACTATGTCCTACGAGCAGTACTTC. Amino acids: CASSLGAGTMSYEQYF.

The count of this clone is one. The chain joins TRBV2 to TRBJ2-1; 9 positions match TRBD2. Germline V lookup: CDR1 SNHLY, CDR2 FYNNEI. The CDR3 is 14 residues long. The V and J ends lost 7 bases and 7 bases, in that order; junction bases with no gene match: 8. In DNA form, the CDR3 reads TGTGCCAGCAACGCGGGAGGGCCAGGTAATGAGCAGTTCTTC. Protein product: CASNAGGPGNEQFF.

V is TRBV9 and J is TRBJ2-1; no clear D. V was clipped by 3 bases and J by 8 bases, with 9 bases between them. The CDR3 covers 12 residues. In germline, CDR1 is SGDLS, CDR2 YYNGEE. CDR3 region: CASSAPPDEQFF. The CDR3 DNA follows: TGTGCCAGCAGCGCCCCCCCTGATGAGCAGTTCTTC.

This chain links TRBV11-2 with TRBJ2-5; the match to TRBD2 covers 8 bases. CDR1 and CDR2 (germline): SGHAT, FQNNGV. With 8 bases clipped from V and 3 bases from J, the junction kept 5 bases outside the gene matches. The CDR3 runs to 13 residues. The CDR3 sequence: CASRGLAEETQYF. CDR3 DNA: TGTGCCAGCCGAGGACTAGCAGAAGAGACCCAGTACTTC.

This chain uses TRBV30 with TRBJ2-7; tentatively, D is TRBD2 (5 bases). CDR1 is GTSNPN and CDR2 is SVGIG in the germline V gene (reference sequence). The V end was cut by 2 bases, the J end by 4 bases, with 9 bases between. This CDR3 is 12 amino acids long. DNA for the CDR3: TGTGCCTGGAGTCGGACTTCATACGAGCAGTACTTC. Translation gives CAWSRTSYEQYF.

The rearrangement uses TRBV2 and TRBJ1-6, with 7 bases identical to TRBD1. The germline CDR1 and CDR2 sequences are SNHLY and FYNNEI. The V gene end was trimmed by 2 bases and the J gene end by 10 bases; junction bases not matched to a gene: 8. This CDR3 region has 15 residues. CDR3 bases: TGTGCCAGCAGTGAAAGGGGGCCCACCCTCTCACCCCTCCACTTT. It encodes CASSERGPTLSPLHF.

The V and J genes are TRBV25-1 and TRBJ1-4; 8 bases line up with TRBD1. The germline gives CDR1 MGHDK, CDR2 SYGVNS. Trimming removed 0 bases from V and 3 bases from J; junction bases left unmatched: 6. This CDR3 is 17 amino acids long. The CDR3 here is CASSEYSTDRANEKLFF. The CDR3 bases are TGTGCCAGCAGTGAATATTCTACGGACAGGGCTAATGAAAAACTGTTTTTT.

This sequence joins TRBV7-2 and TRBJ2-3, with D uncertain. This CDR3 is 14 amino acids long. Germline-derived CDR1 and CDR2 are SGHTA and FQGNSA. The V gene lost 3 bases and the J gene lost 1 base, with 8 bases spanning the gap. The CDR3 region is CASSFQPGTDTQYF. CDR3 nucleotides: TGTGCCAGCAGCTTTCAACCGGGCACAGATACGCAGTATTTT.

The chain couples TRBV6-5 to TRBJ1-2; D may be TRBD1 (6 bases). The CDR3 length is 15 residues. CDR1 MNHEY and CDR2 SVGAGI come from the germline V gene. Trimming stripped 6 bases from V and 4 bases from J, with 18 bases between. The CDR3 loop reads CASRQGQSEGYGYTF. The CDR3 DNA sequence: TGTGCCAGCAGACAAGGACAGTCCGAGGGCTATGGCTACACCTTC.

For this clone: Compared with germline, one end of the junction differs, possibly owing to a read error. The rearrangement uses TRBV28 and TRBJ2-3, with TRBD1 matching over 9 bases. CDR3 length: 14 residues. Germline loops: CDR1 MDHEN, CDR2 SYDVKM. CDR3 sequence: CASTLQGAYDTQYF. The CDR3 region has the DNA TGTGCCAGCACTTTACAGGGGGCGTACGATACGCAGTATTTT.

The chain has TRBV11-2 and TRBJ2-3; D is uncertain. The CDR3 runs 12 residues. Trimming cost V 5 bases and J 5 bases, with 8 bases left between them. In germline, CDR1 is SGHAT, CDR2 FQNNGV. Written as DNA, the CDR3 is TGTGCCAGCAGCCCTTCTCTAGATACGCAGTATTTT. Translated: CASSPSLDTQYF. Combining the CDR3 with reference TRBV11-2 and TRBJ2-3 gives the whole variable domain EAGVAQSPRYKIIEKRQSVAFWCNPISGHATLYWYQQILGQGPKLLIQFQNNGVVDDSQLPKDRFSAERLKGVDSTLKIQPAKLEDSAVYLCASSPSLDTQYFGPGTRLTVL.

V is TRBV7-8 and J is TRBJ2-3, with TRBD2 matching over 9 bases. V shed 3 bases and J 11 bases; nucleotides not matched to a gene: 6. Germline lookup yields CDR1 SGHVS and CDR2 FQNEAQ. CDR3 length equals 13 residues. The CDR3 region is CASSLGMREGQYF. DNA for the CDR3: TGTGCCAGCAGCTTGGGAATGCGGGAGGGGCAGTATTTT.

The chain recombines TRBV5-1 with TRBJ1-1; 8 bases are a match to TRBD1. After removal of 5 bases from V and 5 bases from J, the junction contained 8 bases not matched to a gene. This CDR3 is 14 amino acids long. Germline V gene data show CDR1 as SGHRS and CDR2 as YFSETQ. CDR3 in amino acids: CASREDRVRTEAFF. The DNA for the CDR3 is TGCGCCAGCAGGGAGGACAGGGTTCGGACTGAAGCTTTCTTT.

The V call is TRBV5-4, the J call TRBJ1-2; possibly TRBD1 for D (5 bases). This CDR3 comprises 14 residues. V was cut by 4 bases and J by 8 bases, with 18 bases left in between. Germline CDR1 reads SGHNT; CDR2 reads YYREEE (reference sequence). CDR3 amino acids: CASSPDSTSGGYTF. Written as DNA, the CDR3 is TGTGCCAGCAGCCCCGACTCGACCTCAGGGGGCTACACCTTC.

V is TRBV6-5 and J is TRBJ1-2; 8 bases fit TRBD1. Trimming took 0 bases from V and 6 from J; bases not matched to a gene: 6. The CDR3 covers 15 residues. Germline V gene sequence: CDR1 MNHEY, CDR2 SVGAGI. The CDR3 DNA follows: TGTGCCAGCAGTTACTCGCTTGCAGGGGGCGATGGCTACACCTTC. Translation: CASSYSLAGGDGYTF.